These 28 T cell receptor beta chains were sequenced from one sample in a study of shared clonotypes between healthy human individuals. Sequenced by immunoSEQ multiplex PCR; TCRdb stores in-frame clones only, minus some. The table records roughly 110,000 clones, under 70% of them present only once. Material for sequencing was memory CD8+ T cells sorted from blood. Subset specified: CD45RO+ cells pooled with CCR7-negative TemRA cells. The receptors stem from a woman aged 25 to 39 in good health.

V gene TRBV4-1 combines with J gene TRBJ2-1; weak D call: TRBD2 (5 bases). The CDR3 totals 17 residues. V was cut by 4 bases and J by 5 bases, with 21 bases left in between. Germline V lookup: CDR1 MGHRA, CDR2 YSYEKL. In DNA, the CDR3 is TGCGCCAGCAGCCCTCCCATTATCCGCAAGCGGCACAATGAGCAGTTCTTC. It codes for CASSPPIIRKRHNEQFF.

This sequence joins TRBV6-1 and TRBJ2-1; no clear D gene. CDR3 length: 13 residues. V lost 6 bases, J lost 2 bases, and 8 bases lay in between. CDR1 is MNHNS, CDR2 SASEGT, per germline. The chain's CDR3 is CASRYGAYNEQFF. The CDR3 nucleotides read TGTGCCAGCAGATACGGAGCCTACAATGAGCAGTTCTTC.

This clone was counted a single time. The chain has TRBV6-5 and TRBJ2-6; D is uncertain. Germline CDR1 reads MNHEY; CDR2 reads SVGAGI. This CDR3 has 16 residues. The germline V and J ends were trimmed by 4 bases and 5 bases, with 15 bases remaining between them. The CDR3 reads CASSLHAQSRANVLTF. The CDR3 DNA sequence: TGTGCCAGCAGTTTACACGCACAAAGTCGGGCCAACGTCCTGACTTTC.

The CDR3 bases are TGTGCCAGCACGGCACAGGGGAACGAGCAGTACTTC. The encoded protein is CASTAQGNEQYF. The chain uses TRBV28 and TRBJ2-7, with TRBD1 identical over 7 bases. Germline V gene lookup returns CDR1 MDHEN and CDR2 SYDVKM. After removal of 7 bases from V and 5 bases from J, the junction contained 5 bases not matched to a gene. The CDR3 is made up of 12 amino acids.

The chain uses TRBV5-1 and TRBJ1-2; 9 bases fit TRBD1. CDR1 SGHRS and CDR2 YFSETQ come from the germline V gene. CDR3 length: 15 amino acids. V lost 0 bases, J lost 7 bases, and 7 bases stayed unmatched. In nucleotides, the CDR3 is TGCGCCAGCAGCTTGGGGGACAGGGACATAGGTGGCTACACCTTC. It specifies CASSLGDRDIGGYTF.

CDR3 DNA sequence: TGTGCCAGCAGCCGCCGACGGGACGCCGCCTACGAGCAGTACTTC. Protein product: CASSRRRDAAYEQYF. The V gene is TRBV5-4, the J gene TRBJ2-7; possibly TRBD1 or TRBD2 for D (5 bases each). CDR3 length: 15 residues. The germline V and J ends were trimmed by 4 bases and 2 bases, with 16 bases remaining between them. Germline assignment: CDR1 SGHNT and CDR2 YYREEE (reference sequence).

CDR3 in DNA: TGCGCCAGCAGCCCGGGACAGGCTGGGGCCAACGTCCTGACTTTC. This codes for CASSPGQAGANVLTF. This rearrangement joins TRBV5-1 to TRBJ2-6, with 8 bases aligning to TRBD1. The ends lost 4 bases at V and 2 bases at J; junction bases unmatched: 2. CDR1 and CDR2 (germline): SGHRS, YFSETQ. CDR3 length: 15 residues. The whole variable domain, remainder taken from reference TRBV5-1 and TRBJ2-6, is KAGVTQTPRYLIKTRGQQVTLSCSPISGHRSVSWYQQTPGQGLQFLFEYFSETQRNKGNFPGRFSGRQFSNSRSEMNVSTLELGDSALYLCASSPGQAGANVLTFGAGSRLTVL.

At least ten counts were recorded for this clone. This rearrangement joins TRBV6-4 to TRBJ2-6, with D hard to call. CDR3 length equals 18 residues. Germline V gives CDR1 MRHNA, CDR2 SNTAGT. Deletions cut 0 bases from V and 0 bases from J, with 12 bases between. The CDR3 here is CASSDSRITASGANVLTF. CDR3 bases: TGTGCCAGCAGTGACTCGAGGATCACGGCCTCTGGGGCCAACGTCCTGACTTTC.

V gene TRBV13 combines with J gene TRBJ1-4; 8 nucleotides match TRBD1. V lost 0 bases to trimming and J lost 8 bases; unmatched junction nucleotides: 11. Germline loops: CDR1 PRHDT, CDR2 FYEKMQ (reference sequence). This CDR3 spans 17 amino acids. CDR3: CASSLGRWTGLAEKLFF. The CDR3 coding sequence is TGTGCCAGCAGCTTAGGTCGGTGGACAGGGCTGGCCGAAAAACTGTTTTTT.

The chain recombines TRBV30 with TRBJ1-1; no reliable D call. The germline CDR1 and CDR2 sequences are GTSNPN and SVGIG (reference sequence). V was clipped by 1 base and J by 4 bases, with 13 bases between them. The CDR3 is 14 amino acids. The CDR3 reads CAWSDGVVGTEAFF. The DNA for the CDR3 is TGTGCCTGGAGTGATGGGGTAGTCGGCACTGAAGCTTTCTTT.

This chain joins TRBV15 and TRBJ2-1; 11 nucleotides line up with TRBD2. The CDR3 has 21 residues. Per germline, CDR1 LNHNV and CDR2 YYDKDF (reference sequence). V shed 0 bases and J 7 bases; nucleotides not matched to a gene: 20. CDR3 DNA sequence: TGTGCCACCAGCAGAGAACCCCAACAGACTAGCGGGAAGGGGGGTTGGAATGAGCAGTTCTTC. Amino acids: CATSREPQQTSGKGGWNEQFF.

The chain carries TRBV7-9 and TRBJ2-7; maybe TRBD2 (5 bases). Trimming shortened V by 5 bases and J by 2 bases, and 13 bases separated the two germline ends. The CDR3 consists of 14 residues. Germline CDR1 reads SEHNR; CDR2 reads FQNEAQ (reference sequence). CDR3 in DNA: TGTGCCAGCAGCACTAGTTCTGTCCCCTACGAGCAGTACTTC. This gives the protein CASSTSSVPYEQYF.

The rearrangement joins TRBV27 to TRBJ2-4, with no clear D. The CDR3 sequence is 14 residues long. V was cut by 6 bases and J by 2 bases, with 11 bases left in between. CDR1 and CDR2 from the germline V gene are MNHEY and SMNVEV (reference sequence). CDR3 loop: CASRIDATKNIQYF. Written as DNA, the CDR3 is TGTGCCAGCAGAATAGACGCGACCAAAAACATTCAGTACTTC.

The chain links TRBV4-2 to TRBJ1-6; D gene unclear. Germline CDR1 LGHNA, CDR2 YNFKEQ. The CDR3 runs to 16 residues. Trimming left V 0 bases short and J 6 bases short, with 12 bases between. The CDR3 sequence: CASSQDAGIVNSPLHF. In DNA form, the CDR3 reads TGTGCCAGCAGCCAAGATGCTGGAATCGTTAATTCACCCCTCCACTTT.

The rearrangement joins TRBV5-6 to TRBJ1-1; D gene ambiguous. The CDR3 loop spans 14 amino acids. The germline V and J ends were trimmed by 0 bases and 2 bases, with 8 bases remaining between them. CDR1 and CDR2 (germline): SGHDT, YYEEEE. The CDR3 region has the DNA TGTGCCAGCAGCTTGGACCTAGTTAACACTGAAGCTTTCTTT. This gives the protein CASSLDLVNTEAFF.

The chain employs TRBV7-2 and TRBJ2-7; D is possibly TRBD2 (6 bases). This CDR3 is 13 amino acids long. Germline loops: CDR1 SGHTA, CDR2 FQGNSA. V was shortened by 5 bases and J by 9 bases, with 17 bases between the two germline ends. CDR3 region: CASSRGGTELQYF. DNA of the CDR3: TGTGCCAGCAGCCGAGGCGGGACTGAATTGCAGTACTTC.

The chain employs TRBV18 and TRBJ2-2; D gene ambiguous. V was shortened by 3 bases and J by 7 bases, with 9 bases between the two germline ends. Germline V gene data show CDR1 as KGHSH and CDR2 as LQKENI. The CDR3 runs 13 residues. The CDR3 sequence: CASSPGSGGELFF. CDR3 bases: TGTGCCAGCTCACCCGGGTCAGGCGGGGAGCTGTTTTTT.

J is TRBJ2-7 and V is TRBV4-1; 9 bases are a match to TRBD1. CDR3 length: 15 amino acids. The germline V gene has CDR1 MGHRA and CDR2 YSYEKL. Losses at the gene ends were 4 bases for V and 6 bases for J; bases not matched to a gene: 10. CDR3 amino acids: CASSLSGDRAFEQYF. In DNA, the CDR3 is TGCGCCAGCAGCCTATCCGGGGACAGGGCCTTCGAGCAGTACTTC.

V is TRBV19 and J is TRBJ1-2; D not resolved. The V end was cut by 7 bases, the J end by 0 bases, with 9 bases between. CDR3 length: 13 residues. Germline V gene lookup returns CDR1 LNHDA and CDR2 SQIVND (reference sequence). CDR3 in amino acids: CASIGVSNYGYTF. The CDR3 DNA sequence: TGTGCCAGTATAGGAGTCTCTAACTATGGCTACACCTTC.

J is TRBJ1-2 and V is TRBV28; perhaps TRBD1 as D (5 bases). The CDR3 spans 15 residues. The germline CDR1 and CDR2 sequences are MDHEN and SYDVKM. V shed 3 bases and J shed 7 bases, with 18 bases lying between them. The DNA of the CDR3 is TGTGCCAGCAGTTTGATAGGGGCGATCTATCCTGGCTACACCTTC. Amino acid sequence: CASSLIGAIYPGYTF.

The chain employs TRBV5-1 and TRBJ2-3; D is possibly TRBD1 or TRBD2 (6 bases each). V was clipped by 3 bases and J by 4 bases, with 21 bases between them. Germline loops: CDR1 SGHRS, CDR2 YFSETQ. This CDR3 has 17 amino acids. The CDR3 loop reads CASSSREGGGYADTQYF. Here the CDR3 DNA reads TGCGCCAGCAGCTCAAGAGAGGGGGGCGGATACGCAGATACGCAGTATTTT.

The J gene is TRBJ2-3, the V gene TRBV9; 9 nucleotides line up with TRBD2. CDR1 and CDR2 from the germline V gene are SGDLS and YYNGEE. The CDR3 is 14 amino acids. J lost 5 bases, V lost 4 bases, and 5 bases had no gene match. The CDR3 DNA is TGTGCCAGCAGCTTAGCGGGAGCCAGAGATACGCAGTATTTT. As protein: CASSLAGARDTQYF.

The rearrangement uses TRBV5-6 and TRBJ1-1, with D uncertain. Germline CDR1 reads SGHDT; CDR2 reads YYEEEE. With 4 bases removed from V and 6 bases from J, the gap between germline ends came to 13 bases. The CDR3 consists of 13 residues. The CDR3 here is CASSPPNLAEAFF. The DNA of the CDR3 is TGTGCCAGCAGCCCCCCTAACTTGGCTGAAGCTTTCTTT.

The chain carries TRBV28 and TRBJ2-5, with a possible D match to TRBD2 (6 bases). CDR1 and CDR2 from the germline V gene are MDHEN and SYDVKM. V lost 6 bases, J lost 2 bases, and 13 bases lay in between. CDR3 length equals 14 residues. In DNA form, the CDR3 reads TGTGCCAGCAGCCCCGGGGGAACGCAAGAGACCCAGTACTTC. It encodes CASSPGGTQETQYF.

The chain links TRBV27 to TRBJ1-4; a weak D match, TRBD1 (5 bases). Trimming removed 4 bases at V and 5 bases at J, with 11 bases between. CDR1 and CDR2 (germline): MNHEY, SMNVEV (reference sequence). This CDR3 is 14 amino acids long. CDR3 DNA sequence: TGTGCCAGCAGTTGGGGACGGTTCAATGAAAAACTGTTTTTT. Translating it yields CASSWGRFNEKLFF.

The chain has TRBV29-1 and TRBJ2-7, with a possible D match to TRBD1 (6 bases). CDR3 size: 12 residues. V lost 7 bases, J lost 0 bases, and 10 bases lay in between. Per germline, CDR1 SQVTM and CDR2 ANQGSEA. CDR3 region: CSAVQGSYEQYF. CDR3 bases: TGCAGCGCCGTACAGGGCTCCTACGAGCAGTACTTC.

The chain joins TRBV5-1 to TRBJ2-7; 7 bases fit TRBD1. Losses at the gene ends were 4 bases for V and 7 bases for J; bases not matched to a gene: 8. Germline-derived CDR1 and CDR2 are SGHRS and YFSETQ. The CDR3 length is 13 residues. The CDR3: CASSLGQVWEQYF. The CDR3 DNA reads as TGCGCCAGCAGCCTTGGACAGGTCTGGGAGCAGTACTTC. The full variable domain, in which reference TRBV5-1 and TRBJ2-7 provide the parts outside the CDR3, is KAGVTQTPRYLIKTRGQQVTLSCSPISGHRSVSWYQQTPGQGLQFLFEYFSETQRNKGNFPGRFSGRQFSNSRSEMNVSTLELGDSALYLCASSLGQVWEQYFGPGTRLTVT.

The CDR3 reads CASILKFRVGLRLWNTEAFF. Written as DNA, the CDR3 is TGTGCCAGCATTCTGAAATTTCGAGTGGGACTTAGGCTATGGAACACTGAAGCTTTCTTT. This chain uses TRBV28 with TRBJ1-1, with D perhaps matching TRBD1 (5 bases). CDR1 and CDR2 (germline): MDHEN, SYDVKM. Between the trimmed V and J ends, which lost 7 bases and 1 base, there was a span of 31 bases. The CDR3 is 20 amino acids.